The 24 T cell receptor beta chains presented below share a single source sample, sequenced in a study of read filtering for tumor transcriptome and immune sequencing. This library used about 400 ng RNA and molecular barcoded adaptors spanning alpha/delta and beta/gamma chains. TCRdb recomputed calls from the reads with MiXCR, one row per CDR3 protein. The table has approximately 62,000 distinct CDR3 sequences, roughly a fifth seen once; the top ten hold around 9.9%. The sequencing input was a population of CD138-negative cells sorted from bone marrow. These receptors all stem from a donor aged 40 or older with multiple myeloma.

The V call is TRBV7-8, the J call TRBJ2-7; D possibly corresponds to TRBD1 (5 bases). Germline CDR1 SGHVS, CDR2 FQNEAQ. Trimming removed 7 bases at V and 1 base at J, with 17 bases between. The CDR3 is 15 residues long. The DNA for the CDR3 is TGTGCCAGCACCCACGAAGGGGCGACGTCCTACGAGCAGTACTTC. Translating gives CASTHEGATSYEQYF.

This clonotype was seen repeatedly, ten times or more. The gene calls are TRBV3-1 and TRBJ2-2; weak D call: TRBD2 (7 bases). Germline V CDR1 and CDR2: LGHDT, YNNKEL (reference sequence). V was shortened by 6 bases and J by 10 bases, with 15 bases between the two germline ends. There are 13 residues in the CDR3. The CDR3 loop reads CASSTGGLMELFF. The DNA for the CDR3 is TGTGCCAGCAGTACCGGGGGGCTAATGGAGCTGTTTTTT.

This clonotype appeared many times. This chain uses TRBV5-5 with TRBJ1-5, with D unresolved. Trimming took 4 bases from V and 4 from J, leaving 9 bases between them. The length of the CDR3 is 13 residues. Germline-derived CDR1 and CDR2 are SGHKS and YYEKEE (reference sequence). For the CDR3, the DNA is TGTGCCAGCAGCCCGGACGGGAATCAGCCCCAGCATTTT. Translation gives CASSPDGNQPQHF.

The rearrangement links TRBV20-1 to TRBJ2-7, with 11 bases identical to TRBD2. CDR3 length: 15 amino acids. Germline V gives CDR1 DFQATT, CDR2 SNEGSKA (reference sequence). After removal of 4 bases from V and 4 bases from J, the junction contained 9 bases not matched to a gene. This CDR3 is CSANDASGGMYEQYF. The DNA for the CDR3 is TGCAGTGCTAATGACGCTAGCGGGGGGATGTACGAGCAGTACTTC.

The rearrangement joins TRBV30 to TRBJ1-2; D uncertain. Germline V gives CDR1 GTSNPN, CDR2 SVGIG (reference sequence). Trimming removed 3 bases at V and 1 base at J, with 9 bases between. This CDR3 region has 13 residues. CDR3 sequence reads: CAWSLTSNYGYTF. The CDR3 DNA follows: TGTGCCTGGAGCCTTACAAGTAACTATGGCTACACCTTC.

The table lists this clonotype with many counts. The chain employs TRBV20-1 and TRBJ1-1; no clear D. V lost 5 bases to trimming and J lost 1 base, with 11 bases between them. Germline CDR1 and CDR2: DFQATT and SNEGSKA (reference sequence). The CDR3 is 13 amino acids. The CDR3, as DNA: TGCAGTGCTCCGGGAAATCAGAACACTGAAGCTTTCTTT. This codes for CSAPGNQNTEAFF.

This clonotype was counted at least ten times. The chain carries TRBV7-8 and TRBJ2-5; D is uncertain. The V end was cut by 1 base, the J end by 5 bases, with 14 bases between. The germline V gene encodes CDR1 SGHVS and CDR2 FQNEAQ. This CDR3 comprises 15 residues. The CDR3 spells CASSLDSSVFETQYF. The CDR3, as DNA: TGTGCCAGCAGCTTAGATAGCTCGGTATTCGAGACCCAGTACTTC.

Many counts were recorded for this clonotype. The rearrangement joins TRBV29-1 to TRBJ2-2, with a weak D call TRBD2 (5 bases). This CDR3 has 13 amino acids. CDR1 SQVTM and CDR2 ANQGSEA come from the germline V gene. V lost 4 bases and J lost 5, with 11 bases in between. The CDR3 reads CSVAQRRTGELFF. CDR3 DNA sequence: TGCAGCGTTGCTCAGAGGAGGACCGGGGAGCTGTTTTTT.

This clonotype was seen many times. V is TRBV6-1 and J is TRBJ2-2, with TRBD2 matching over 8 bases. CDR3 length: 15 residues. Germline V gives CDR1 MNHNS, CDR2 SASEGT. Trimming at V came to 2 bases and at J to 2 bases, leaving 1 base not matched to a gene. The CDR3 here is CASSELAGNTGELFF. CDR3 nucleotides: TGTGCCAGCAGTGAATTAGCGGGAAACACCGGGGAGCTGTTTTTT.

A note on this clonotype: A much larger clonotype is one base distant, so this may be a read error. CDR3 residues: CASSLEARRTETQYF. The CDR3 region has the DNA TGCGCCAGCAGCTTGGAGGCCAGACGGACGGAGACCCAGTACTTC. V usage is TRBV5-1 and J usage is TRBJ2-5; D gene unclear. The V end lost 0 bases, the J end lost 5 bases, and 14 bases lay between the germline ends. CDR3 length: 15 amino acids. From germline, CDR1 is SGHRS and CDR2 YFSETQ.

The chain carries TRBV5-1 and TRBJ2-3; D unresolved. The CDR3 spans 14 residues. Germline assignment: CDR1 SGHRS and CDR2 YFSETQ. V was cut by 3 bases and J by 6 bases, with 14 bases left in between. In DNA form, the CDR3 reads TGCGCCAGCAGCTCGAGACGGCCCTGGGATACGCAGTATTTT. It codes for CASSSRRPWDTQYF.

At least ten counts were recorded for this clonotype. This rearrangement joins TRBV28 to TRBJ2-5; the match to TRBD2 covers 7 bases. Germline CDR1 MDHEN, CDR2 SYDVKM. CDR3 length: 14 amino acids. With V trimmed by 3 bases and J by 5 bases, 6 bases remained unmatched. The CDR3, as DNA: TGTGCCAGCAGTTTTGGACTAGTATCCGAGACCCAGTACTTC. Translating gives CASSFGLVSETQYF.

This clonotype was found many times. CDR3 DNA: TGCAGTGCTAGCCCGGACAGGGACCCAGATACGCAGTATTTT. Residues: CSASPDRDPDTQYF. The chain is built from TRBV20-1 and TRBJ2-3; 8 nucleotides agree with TRBD1. Looked up from germline, CDR1 is DFQATT and CDR2 is SNEGSKA (reference sequence). The ends lost 3 bases at V and 4 bases at J; junction bases unmatched: 6. The CDR3 runs to 14 residues.

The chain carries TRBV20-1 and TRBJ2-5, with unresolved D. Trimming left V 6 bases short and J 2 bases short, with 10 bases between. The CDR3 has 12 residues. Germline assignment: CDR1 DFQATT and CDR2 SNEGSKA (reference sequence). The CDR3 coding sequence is TGCAGTGCGCAGGAGAGACAAGAGACCCAGTACTTC. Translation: CSAQERQETQYF.

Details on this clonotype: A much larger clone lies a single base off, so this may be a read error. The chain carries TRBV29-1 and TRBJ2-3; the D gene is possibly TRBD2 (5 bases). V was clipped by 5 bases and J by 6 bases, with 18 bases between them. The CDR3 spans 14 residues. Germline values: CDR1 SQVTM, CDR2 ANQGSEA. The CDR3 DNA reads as TGCAGCGTTTCCCTAGCCACCGGATTCGATACGCAGTATTTT. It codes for CSVSLATGFDTQYF.

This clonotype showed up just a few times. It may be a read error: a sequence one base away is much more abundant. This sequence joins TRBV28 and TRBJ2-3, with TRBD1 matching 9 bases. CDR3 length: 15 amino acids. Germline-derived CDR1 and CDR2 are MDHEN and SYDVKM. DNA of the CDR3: TGTGCCAGCAGGACACGGGACAGGGAAACAGATACGCGGTATTTT. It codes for CASRTRDRETDTRYF.

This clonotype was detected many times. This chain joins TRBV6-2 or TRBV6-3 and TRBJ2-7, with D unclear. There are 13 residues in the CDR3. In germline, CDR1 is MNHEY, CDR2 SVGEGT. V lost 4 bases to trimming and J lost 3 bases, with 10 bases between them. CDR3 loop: CASSSGRNYEQYF. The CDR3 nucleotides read TGTGCCAGCAGTTCGGGCAGAAACTACGAGCAGTACTTC.

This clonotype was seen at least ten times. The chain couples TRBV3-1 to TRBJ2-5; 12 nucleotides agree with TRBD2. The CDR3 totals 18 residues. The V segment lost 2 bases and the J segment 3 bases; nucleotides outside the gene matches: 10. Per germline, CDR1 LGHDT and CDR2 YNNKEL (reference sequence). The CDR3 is CASSQTFGLAGLKETQYF. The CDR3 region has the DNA TGTGCCAGCAGCCAAACCTTCGGACTAGCGGGGTTGAAAGAGACCCAGTACTTC.

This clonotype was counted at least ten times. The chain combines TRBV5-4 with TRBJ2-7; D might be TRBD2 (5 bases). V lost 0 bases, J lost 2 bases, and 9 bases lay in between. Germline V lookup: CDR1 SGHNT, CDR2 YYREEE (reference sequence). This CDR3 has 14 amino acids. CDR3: CASSLVTSPYEQYF. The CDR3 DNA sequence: TGTGCCAGCAGCTTGGTTACTAGTCCCTACGAGCAGTACTTC.

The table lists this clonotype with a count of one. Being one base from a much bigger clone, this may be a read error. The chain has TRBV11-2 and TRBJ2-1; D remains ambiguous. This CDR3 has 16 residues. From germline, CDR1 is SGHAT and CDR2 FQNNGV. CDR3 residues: CVSSSALGRLGNEQFF. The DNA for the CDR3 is TGTGTCAGCAGCTCCGCTCTAGGGCGCCTGGGAAATGAGCAGTTCTTC.

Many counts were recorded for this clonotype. CDR3 in amino acids: CASSIGLAVSHEQFF. CDR3 bases: TGTGCCAGTAGTATCGGACTAGCTGTATCCCATGAGCAGTTCTTC. This sequence joins TRBV19 and TRBJ2-1; TRBD2 agrees at 8 bases. CDR3 length equals 15 residues. V lost 3 bases and J lost 8; bases outside the gene matches: 9. Germline assignment: CDR1 LNHDA and CDR2 SQIVND (reference sequence).

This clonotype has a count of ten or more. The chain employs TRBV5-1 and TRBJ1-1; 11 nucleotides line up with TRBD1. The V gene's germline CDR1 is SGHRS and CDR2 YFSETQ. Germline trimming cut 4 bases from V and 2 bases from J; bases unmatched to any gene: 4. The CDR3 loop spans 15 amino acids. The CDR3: CASSPGTGGNTEAFF. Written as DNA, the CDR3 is TGCGCCAGCAGCCCCGGGACAGGGGGTAACACTGAAGCTTTCTTT.

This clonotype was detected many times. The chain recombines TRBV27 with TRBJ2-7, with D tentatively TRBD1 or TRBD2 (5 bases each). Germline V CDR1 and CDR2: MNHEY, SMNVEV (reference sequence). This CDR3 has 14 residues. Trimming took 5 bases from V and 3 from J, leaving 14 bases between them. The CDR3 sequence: CASSNSRGVYEQYF. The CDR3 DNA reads TGTGCCAGCAGTAACTCCCGAGGGGTCTACGAGCAGTACTTC.

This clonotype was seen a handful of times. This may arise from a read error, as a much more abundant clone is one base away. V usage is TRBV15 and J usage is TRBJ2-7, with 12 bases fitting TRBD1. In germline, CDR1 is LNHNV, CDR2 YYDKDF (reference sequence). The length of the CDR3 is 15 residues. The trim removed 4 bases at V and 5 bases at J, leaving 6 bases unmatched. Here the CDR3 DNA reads TGTGCCACCAGCACTACGGGACAGGGGGCACACGAGCAGTACTTC. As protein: CATSTTGQGAHEQYF.